This T cell receptor beta chain was recorded in a study of cytomegalovirus exposure and HLA in healthy donors. Overall study: About 200 million T cells yielded 120 million or so unique TCR beta sequences, as an earlier analysis found. Around 85 million unique TCRs from HLA-typed donors were held in an early data release. Whole-study results and caveats: A prior analysis recorded that most TCR beta V segments were productive about 87% or about 30% of the time. With DRB1 most and HLA-C fewest, TCR association rates differed between HLA loci in a later analysis.

Germline V gene data show CDR1 as SEHNR and CDR2 as FQNEAQ (reference sequence). Trimming removed 3 bases at V and 4 bases at J, with 3 bases between. This CDR3 comprises 11 residues. PCR used 60 Vbeta primers and 13 Jbeta primers. Repertoires were generated with immunoSEQ multiplex PCR, while TCRdb's copy carries only in-frame clones and drops some. The table shows some 120,000 clones, with 55% to 75% occurring only once. Within the sample, this clone is medium-sized. The antigen remains unidentified. Sequences were obtained from PBMCs. The sequence was collected from a woman in her thirties or forties in good health and CMV-seropositive. The chain recombines TRBV7-9 with TRBJ2-5; no reliable D call. This chain's CDR3 is CASSFLETQYF. For the CDR3, the DNA is TGTGCCAGCAGCTTCTTAGAGACCCAGTACTTC. The full variable domain, completed using reference TRBV7-9 and TRBJ2-5, is DTGVSQNPRHKITKRGQNVTFRCDPISEHNRLYWYRQTLGQGPEFLTYFQNEAQLEKSRLLSDRFSAERPKGSFSTLEIQRTEQGDSAMYLCASSFLETQYFGPGTRLLVL.